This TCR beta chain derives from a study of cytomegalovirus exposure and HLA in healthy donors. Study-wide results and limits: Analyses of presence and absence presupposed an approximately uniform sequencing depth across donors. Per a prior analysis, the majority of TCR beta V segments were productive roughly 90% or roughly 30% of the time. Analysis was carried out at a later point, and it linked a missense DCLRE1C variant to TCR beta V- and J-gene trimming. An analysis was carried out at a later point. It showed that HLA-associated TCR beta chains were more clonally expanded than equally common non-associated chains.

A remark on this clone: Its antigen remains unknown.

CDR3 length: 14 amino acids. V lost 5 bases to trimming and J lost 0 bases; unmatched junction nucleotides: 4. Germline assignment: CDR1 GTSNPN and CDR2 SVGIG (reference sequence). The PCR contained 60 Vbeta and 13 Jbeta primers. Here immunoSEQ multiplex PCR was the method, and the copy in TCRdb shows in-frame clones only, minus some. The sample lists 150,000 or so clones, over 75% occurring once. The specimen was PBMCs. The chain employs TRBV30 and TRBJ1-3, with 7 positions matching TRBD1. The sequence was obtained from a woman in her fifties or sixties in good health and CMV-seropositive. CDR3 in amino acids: CAWGGQLSGNTIYF. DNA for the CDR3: TGTGCCTGGGGGGGACAGCTCTCTGGAAACACCATATATTTT.